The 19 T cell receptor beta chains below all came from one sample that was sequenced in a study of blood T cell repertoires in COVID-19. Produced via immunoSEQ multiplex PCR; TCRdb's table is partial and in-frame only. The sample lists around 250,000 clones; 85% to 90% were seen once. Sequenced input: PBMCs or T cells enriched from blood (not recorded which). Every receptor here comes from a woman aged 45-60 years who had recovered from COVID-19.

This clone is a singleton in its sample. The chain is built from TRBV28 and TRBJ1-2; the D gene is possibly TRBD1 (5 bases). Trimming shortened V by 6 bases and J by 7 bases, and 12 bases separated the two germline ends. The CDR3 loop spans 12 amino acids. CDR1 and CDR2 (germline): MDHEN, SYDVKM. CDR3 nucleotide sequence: TGTGCCAGCAGCCCAGGGTGGGTTGGCTACACCTTC. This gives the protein CASSPGWVGYTF.

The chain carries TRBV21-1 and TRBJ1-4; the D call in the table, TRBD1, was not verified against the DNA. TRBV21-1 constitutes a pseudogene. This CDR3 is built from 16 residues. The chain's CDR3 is CASTDRTGVSSEKLFF. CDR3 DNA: TGTGCCAGCACTGACCGGACAGGGGTTTCGAGCGAAAAACTGTTTTTT.

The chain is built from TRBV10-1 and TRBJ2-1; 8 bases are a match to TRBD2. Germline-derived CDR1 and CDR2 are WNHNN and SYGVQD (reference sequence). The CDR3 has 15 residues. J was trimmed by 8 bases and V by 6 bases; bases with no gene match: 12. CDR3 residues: CASSGRSGSNYEQFF. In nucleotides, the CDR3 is TGCGCCAGCAGCGGGAGAAGCGGGAGTAACTATGAGCAGTTCTTC.

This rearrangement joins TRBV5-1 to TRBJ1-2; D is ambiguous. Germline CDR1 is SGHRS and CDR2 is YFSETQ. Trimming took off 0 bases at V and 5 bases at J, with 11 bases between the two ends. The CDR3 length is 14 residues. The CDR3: CASSLGGIDYGYTF. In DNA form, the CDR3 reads TGCGCCAGCAGCTTGGGAGGCATAGATTATGGCTACACCTTC.

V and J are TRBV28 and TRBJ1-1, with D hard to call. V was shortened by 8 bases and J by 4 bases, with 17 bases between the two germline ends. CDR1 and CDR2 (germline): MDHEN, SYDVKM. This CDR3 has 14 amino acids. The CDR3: CASVISSVTTEAFF. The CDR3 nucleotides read TGTGCCAGCGTCATCTCCAGCGTGACCACTGAAGCTTTCTTT.

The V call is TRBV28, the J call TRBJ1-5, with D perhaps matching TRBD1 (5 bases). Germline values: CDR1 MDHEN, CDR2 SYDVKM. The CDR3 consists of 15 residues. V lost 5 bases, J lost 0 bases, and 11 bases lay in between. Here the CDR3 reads CASSKQEISNQPQHF. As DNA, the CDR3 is TGTGCCAGCAGTAAACAGGAGATTAGCAATCAGCCCCAGCATTTT.

The CDR3 region has the DNA TGTGCCACCAGTGCTGGCAGTAACACTGAAGCTTTCTTT. Its protein is CATSAGSNTEAFF. The chain employs TRBV24-1 and TRBJ1-1; D uncertain. V was pared by 5 bases and J by 2 bases, with 8 bases between. This CDR3 is 13 amino acids long. Germline V gene lookup returns CDR1 KGHDR and CDR2 SFDVKD.

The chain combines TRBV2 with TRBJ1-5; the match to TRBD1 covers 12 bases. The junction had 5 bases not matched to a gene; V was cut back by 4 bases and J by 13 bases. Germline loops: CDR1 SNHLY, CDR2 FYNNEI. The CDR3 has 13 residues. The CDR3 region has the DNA TGTGCCAGCAGTGTGGGACAGGGGGCGCGGCAGCATTTT. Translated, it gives CASSVGQGARQHF. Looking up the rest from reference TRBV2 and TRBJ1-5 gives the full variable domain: EPEVTQTPSHQVTQMGQEVILRCVPISNHLYFYWYRQILGQKVEFLVSFYNNEISEKSEIFDDQFSVERPDGSNFTLKIRSTKLEDSAMYFCASSVGQGARQHFGDGTRLSIL.

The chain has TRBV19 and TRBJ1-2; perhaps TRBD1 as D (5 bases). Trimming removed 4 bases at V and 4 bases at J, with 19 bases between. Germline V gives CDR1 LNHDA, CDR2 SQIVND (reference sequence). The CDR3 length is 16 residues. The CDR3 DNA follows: TGTGCCAGTAGTACGCCAGACAAAGGGGATGGCTATGGCTACACCTTC. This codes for CASSTPDKGDGYGYTF.

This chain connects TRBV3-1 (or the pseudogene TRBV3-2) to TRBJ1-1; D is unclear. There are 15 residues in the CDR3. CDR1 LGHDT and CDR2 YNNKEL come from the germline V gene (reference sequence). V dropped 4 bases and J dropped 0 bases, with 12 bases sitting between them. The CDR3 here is CASSPSPGMNTEAFF. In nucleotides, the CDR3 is TGTGCCAGCAGCCCTTCTCCAGGCATGAACACTGAAGCTTTCTTT.

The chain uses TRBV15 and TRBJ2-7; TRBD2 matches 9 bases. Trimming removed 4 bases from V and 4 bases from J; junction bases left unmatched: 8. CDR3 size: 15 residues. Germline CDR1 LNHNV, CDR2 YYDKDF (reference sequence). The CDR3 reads CATSKGAGGPYEQYF. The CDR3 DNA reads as TGTGCCACCAGCAAGGGGGCGGGAGGGCCTTACGAGCAGTACTTC.

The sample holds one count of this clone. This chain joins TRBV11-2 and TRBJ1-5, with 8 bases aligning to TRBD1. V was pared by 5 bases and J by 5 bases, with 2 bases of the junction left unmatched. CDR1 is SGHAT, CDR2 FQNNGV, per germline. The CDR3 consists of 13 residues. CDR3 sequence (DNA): TGTGCCAGCAGCAAGGACAGGGATCAGCCCCAGCATTTT. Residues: CASSKDRDQPQHF.

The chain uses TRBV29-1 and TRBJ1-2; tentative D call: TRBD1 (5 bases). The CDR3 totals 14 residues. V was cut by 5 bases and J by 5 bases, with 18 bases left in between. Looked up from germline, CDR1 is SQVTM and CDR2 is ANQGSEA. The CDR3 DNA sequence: TGCAGCGTTCTGACCCAGGCCCAGGGATATGGCTACACCTTC. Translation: CSVLTQAQGYGYTF.

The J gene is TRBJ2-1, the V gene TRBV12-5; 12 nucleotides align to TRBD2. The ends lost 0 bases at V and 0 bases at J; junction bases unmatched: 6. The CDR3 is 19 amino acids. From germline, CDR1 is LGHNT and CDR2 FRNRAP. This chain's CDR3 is CASGLVILAGGSSYNEQFF. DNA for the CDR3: TGTGCTAGTGGTTTGGTAATACTAGCGGGAGGAAGCTCCTACAATGAGCAGTTCTTC.

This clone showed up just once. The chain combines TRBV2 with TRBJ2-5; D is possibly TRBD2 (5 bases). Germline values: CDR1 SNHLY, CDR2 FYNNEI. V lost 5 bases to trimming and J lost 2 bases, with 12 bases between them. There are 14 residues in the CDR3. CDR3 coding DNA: TGTGCCAGCAGTCGCGAGTCGGGGCAAGAGACCCAGTACTTC. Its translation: CASSRESGQETQYF.

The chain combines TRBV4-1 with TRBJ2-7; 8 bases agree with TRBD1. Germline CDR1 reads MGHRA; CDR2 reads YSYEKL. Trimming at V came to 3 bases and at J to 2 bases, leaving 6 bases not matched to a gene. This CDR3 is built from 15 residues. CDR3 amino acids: CASSHPGQVAYEQYF. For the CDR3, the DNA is TGCGCCAGCAGCCACCCGGGACAGGTGGCCTACGAGCAGTACTTC.

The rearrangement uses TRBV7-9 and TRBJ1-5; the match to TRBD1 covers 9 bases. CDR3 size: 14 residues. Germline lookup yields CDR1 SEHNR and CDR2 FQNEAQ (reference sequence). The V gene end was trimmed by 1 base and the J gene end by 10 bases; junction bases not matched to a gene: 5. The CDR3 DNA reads TGTGCCAGCAGCTTAGAACAGGGGGCTGAACCCCAGCATTTT. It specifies CASSLEQGAEPQHF.

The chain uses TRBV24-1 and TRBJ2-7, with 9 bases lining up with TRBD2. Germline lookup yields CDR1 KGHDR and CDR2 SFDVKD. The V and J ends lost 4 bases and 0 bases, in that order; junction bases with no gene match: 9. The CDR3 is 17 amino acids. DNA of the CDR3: TGTGCCACCAGTGAATCCCGACTAGCGGAGCGCTCCTACGAGCAGTACTTC. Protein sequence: CATSESRLAERSYEQYF.

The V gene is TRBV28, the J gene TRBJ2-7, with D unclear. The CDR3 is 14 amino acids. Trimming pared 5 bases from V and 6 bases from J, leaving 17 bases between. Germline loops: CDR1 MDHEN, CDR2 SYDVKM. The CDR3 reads CASSRRLQAPEQYF. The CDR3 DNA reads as TGTGCCAGCAGTCGTAGGCTCCAGGCTCCCGAGCAGTACTTC. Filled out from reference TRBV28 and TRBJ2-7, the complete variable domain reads DVKVTQSSRYLVKRTGEKVFLECVQDMDHENMFWYRQDPGLGLRLIYFSYDVKMKEKGDIPEGYSVSREKKERFSLILESASTNQTSMYLCASSRRLQAPEQYFGPGTRLTVT.